Sequencing of this T cell receptor (beta chain) was carried out in a study of tumor-infiltrating lymphocytes in oesophageal squamous cell carcinoma (dated by TCRdb to about 2016). With regard to this clonotype: This receptor's antigen is unknown. Within one base of it there is no much larger clone, and no base qualities were kept.

V is clipped by 0 bases and J by 3 bases, and the sequence between their germline boundaries is 6 bases long. The CDR3 sequence holds 14 residues, the cysteine and phenylalanine included. Left in the record is the CDR3 DNA by itself, 42 bases read in frame from the first base. The germline V gene encodes CDR1 SGHRS and CDR2 YFSETQ. The library was obtained by PCR. These reads were obtained on an Illumina HiSeq 2000. Through fastp at Q25 and MiXCR, TCRdb rebuilt clones from the public reads, retaining in-frame beta chains. Each entry merges the rows of one CDR3 protein and shows their most common DNA and genes. The table for this sample lists around 19,000 distinct CDR3 sequences; about 51% of them were counted only once. Jointly, the top ten make up about 44% of the sample.

The receptor was derived from a female donor with esophageal squamous cell carcinoma. The sequenced material came from normal esophageal tissue next to the tumor. Rearrangement joined TRBV5-1 to TRBJ2-2, with no confident D gene call. The CDR3 region has the sequence CASSLGAHTGELFF. At the DNA level, the sequence is TGCGCCAGCAGCTTGGGGGCCCACACCGGGGAGCTGTTTTTT. Beyond the CDR3, the reference TRBV5-1 and TRBJ2-2 genes provide the residues; the full variable domain reads: KAGVTQTPRYLIKTRGQQVTLSCSPISGHRSVSWYQQTPGQGLQFLFEYFSETQRNKGNFPGRFSGRQFSNSRSEMNVSTLELGDSALYLCASSLGAHTGELFFGEGSRLTVL.